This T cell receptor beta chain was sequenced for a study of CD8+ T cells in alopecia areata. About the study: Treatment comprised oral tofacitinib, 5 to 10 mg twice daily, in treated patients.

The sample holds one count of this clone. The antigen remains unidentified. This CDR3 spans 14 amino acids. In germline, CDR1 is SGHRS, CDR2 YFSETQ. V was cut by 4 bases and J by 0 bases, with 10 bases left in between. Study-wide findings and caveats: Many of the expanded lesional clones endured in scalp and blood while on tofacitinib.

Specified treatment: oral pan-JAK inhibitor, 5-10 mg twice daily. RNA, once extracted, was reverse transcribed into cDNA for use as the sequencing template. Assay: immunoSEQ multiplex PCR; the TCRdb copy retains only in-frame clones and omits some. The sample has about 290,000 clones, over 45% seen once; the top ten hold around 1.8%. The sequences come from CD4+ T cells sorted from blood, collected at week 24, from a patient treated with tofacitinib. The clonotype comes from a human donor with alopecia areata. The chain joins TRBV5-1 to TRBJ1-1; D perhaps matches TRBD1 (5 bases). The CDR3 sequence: CASSGAGLNTEAFF. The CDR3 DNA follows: TGCGCCAGCAGCGGGGCAGGGCTGAACACTGAAGCTTTCTTT.